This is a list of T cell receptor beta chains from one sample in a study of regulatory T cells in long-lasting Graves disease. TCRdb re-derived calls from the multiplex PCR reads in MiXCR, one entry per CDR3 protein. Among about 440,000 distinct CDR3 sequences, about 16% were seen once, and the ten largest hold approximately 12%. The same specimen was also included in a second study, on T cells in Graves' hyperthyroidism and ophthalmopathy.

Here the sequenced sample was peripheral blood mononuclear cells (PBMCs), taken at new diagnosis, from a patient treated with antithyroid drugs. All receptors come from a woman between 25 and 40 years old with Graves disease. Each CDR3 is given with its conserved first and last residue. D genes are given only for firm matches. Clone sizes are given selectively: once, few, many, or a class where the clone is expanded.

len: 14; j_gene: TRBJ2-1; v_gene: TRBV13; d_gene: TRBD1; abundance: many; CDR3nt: TGTGCCAGCAGCTTCGAGACAGGGGATAATGAGCAGTTCTTC; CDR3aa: CASSFETGDNEQFF
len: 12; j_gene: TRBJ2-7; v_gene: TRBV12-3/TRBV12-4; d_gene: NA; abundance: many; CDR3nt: TGTGCCAGCAGTTTCGTCGAGGACGAGCAGTACTTC; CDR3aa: CASSFVEDEQYF
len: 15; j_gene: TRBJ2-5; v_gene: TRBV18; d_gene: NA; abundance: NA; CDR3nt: TGTGCCAGCTCACCTCGCGGGAGGCCAGGGGGGACCCAGTACTTC; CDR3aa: CASSPRGRPGGTQYF
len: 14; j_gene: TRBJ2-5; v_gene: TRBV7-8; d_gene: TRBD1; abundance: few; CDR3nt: TGTGCCAGCAGCTTAGAAGGGGGCTTCGAGACCCAGTACTTC; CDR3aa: CASSLEGGFETQYF
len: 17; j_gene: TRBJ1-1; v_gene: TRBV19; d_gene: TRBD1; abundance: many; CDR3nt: TGTGCCAGTAGTATCCTGCGGGCAGGGGGCCCTAACACTGAAGCTTTCTTT; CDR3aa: CASSILRAGGPNTEAFF
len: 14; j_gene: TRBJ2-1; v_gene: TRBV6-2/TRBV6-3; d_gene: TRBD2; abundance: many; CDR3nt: TGTGCCAGCAGTTCTAGCGGGAGATATAATGAGCAGTTCTTC; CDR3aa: CASSSSGRYNEQFF
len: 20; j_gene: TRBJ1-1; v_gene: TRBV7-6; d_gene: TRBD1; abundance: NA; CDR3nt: TGTGCCAGCAGCCCGAGGGGGCCGGTAGTGCCCGTGATTGTGAACACTGAAGCTTTCTTT; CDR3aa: CASSPRGPVVPVIVNTEAFF
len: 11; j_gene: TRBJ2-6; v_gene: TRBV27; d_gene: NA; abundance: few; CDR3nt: TGTGCCGTCCAGCGGGCCAACGTCCTGACTTTC; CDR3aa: CAVQRANVLTF
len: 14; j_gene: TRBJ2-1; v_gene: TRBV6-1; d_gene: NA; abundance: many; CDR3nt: TGTGCCAGCAGTACGGACCTAGATTCGTCTGCGCAGTTCTTC; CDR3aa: CASSTDLDSSAQFF
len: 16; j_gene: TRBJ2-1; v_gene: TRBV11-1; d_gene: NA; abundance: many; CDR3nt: TGTGCCAGCAGCTTAGCGGTCGAAATTCCCTACAATGAGCAGTTCTTC; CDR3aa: CASSLAVEIPYNEQFF
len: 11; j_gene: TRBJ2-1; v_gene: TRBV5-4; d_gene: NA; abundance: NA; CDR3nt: TGTGCCAGCAGCCTCTTAAGTGAGCAGTTCTTC; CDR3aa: CASSLLSEQFF
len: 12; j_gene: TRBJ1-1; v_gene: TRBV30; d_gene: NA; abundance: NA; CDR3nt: TGTGCCTGGAGCGAGGGGAACACTGAAGCTTTCTTT; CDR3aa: CAWSEGNTEAFF
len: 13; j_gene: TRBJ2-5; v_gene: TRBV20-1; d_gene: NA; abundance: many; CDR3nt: TGCAGTGCTGCCGGCGACTCGGGGGAGACCCAGTACTTC; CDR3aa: CSAAGDSGETQYF
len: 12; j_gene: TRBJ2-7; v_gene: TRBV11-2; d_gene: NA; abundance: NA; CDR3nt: TGTGCCAGCAGCTTATGGGGGTCCGAGCAGTACTTC; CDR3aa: CASSLWGSEQYF
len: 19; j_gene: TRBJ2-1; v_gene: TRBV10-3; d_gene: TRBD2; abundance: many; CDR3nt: TGTGCCATCAGAAGGCAAGGTAGCGGGAGGGCTGGGGCCTACAATGAGCAGTTCTTC; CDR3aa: CAIRRQGSGRAGAYNEQFF
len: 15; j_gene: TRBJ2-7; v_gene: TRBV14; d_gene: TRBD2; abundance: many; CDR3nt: TGTGCCAGCAGCCAGAGGACTAGCGTCACCTACGAGCAGTACTTC; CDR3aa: CASSQRTSVTYEQYF
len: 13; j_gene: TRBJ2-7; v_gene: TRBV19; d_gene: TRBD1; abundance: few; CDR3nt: TGTGCCAGTAGTATGGACAGGTACTACGAGCAGTACTTC; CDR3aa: CASSMDRYYEQYF
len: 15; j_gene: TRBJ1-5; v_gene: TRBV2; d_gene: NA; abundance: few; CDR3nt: TGTGCCAGCAGTGAAGAGACAGGTAGCAATCAGCCCCAGCATTTT; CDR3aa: CASSEETGSNQPQHF
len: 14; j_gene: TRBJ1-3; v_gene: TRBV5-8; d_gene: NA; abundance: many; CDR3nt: TGTGCCAGCAGCCCAGGGTTTGGTGGAAACACCATATATTTT; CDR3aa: CASSPGFGGNTIYF
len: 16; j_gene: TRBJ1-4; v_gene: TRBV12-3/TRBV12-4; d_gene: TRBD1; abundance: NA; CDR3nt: TGTGCCAGCTACCTCGGGGATGGGACAGGGGGCCAAAAACTGTTTTTT; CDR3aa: CASYLGDGTGGQKLFF
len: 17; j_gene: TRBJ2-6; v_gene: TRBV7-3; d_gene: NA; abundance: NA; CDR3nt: TGTGCCAGCAGCCGACGATCAGGGGATGAAAGGGCCAACGTCCTGACTTTC; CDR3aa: CASSRRSGDERANVLTF
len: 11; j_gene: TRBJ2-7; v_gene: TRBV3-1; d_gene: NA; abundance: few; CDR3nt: TGTGCCAGCAGCCAAGAGGGGGGGCAGTACTTC; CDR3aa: CASSQEGGQYF
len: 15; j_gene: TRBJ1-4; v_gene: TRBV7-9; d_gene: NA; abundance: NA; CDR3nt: TGTGCCAGCAGCTTAGCGCTAAGAACTAATGAAAAACTGTTTTTT; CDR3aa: CASSLALRTNEKLFF
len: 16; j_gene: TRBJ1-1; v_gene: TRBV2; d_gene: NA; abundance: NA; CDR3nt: TGTGCCAGCAGTGAATGGGGGGCGCGGGTGAACACTGAAGCTTTCTTT; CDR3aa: CASSEWGARVNTEAFF
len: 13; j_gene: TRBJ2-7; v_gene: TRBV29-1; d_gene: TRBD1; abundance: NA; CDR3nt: TGCAGCGTCATCCGGGACAGGTCTTACGAGCAGTACTTC; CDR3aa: CSVIRDRSYEQYF
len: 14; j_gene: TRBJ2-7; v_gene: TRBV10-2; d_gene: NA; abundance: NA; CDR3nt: TGCGCCAGCAGTGAGTTTGGCAGGGGTAACGAGCAGTACTTC; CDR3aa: CASSEFGRGNEQYF
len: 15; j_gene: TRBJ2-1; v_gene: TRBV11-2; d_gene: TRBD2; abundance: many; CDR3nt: TGTGCCAGCAGCGCCGGGCTAGCGGGAAGGGATGAGCAGTTCTTC; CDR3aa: CASSAGLAGRDEQFF
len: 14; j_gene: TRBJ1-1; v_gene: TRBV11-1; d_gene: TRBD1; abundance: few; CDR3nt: TGTGCCAGCAGCCCAAAGACAGGGGCGATTGAAGCTTTCTTT; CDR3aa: CASSPKTGAIEAFF
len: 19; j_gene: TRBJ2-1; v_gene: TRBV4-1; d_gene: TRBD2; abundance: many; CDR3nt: TGCGCCAGCAGCCAAGATATTTCGGGTTCGGCTAGCGGGAGGAATGAGCAGTTCTTC; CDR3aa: CASSQDISGSASGRNEQFF
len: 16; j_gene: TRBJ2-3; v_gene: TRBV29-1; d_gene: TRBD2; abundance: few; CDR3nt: TGCAGCGTTGTCCACTTTGAGGGAGGGCCCACAGATACGCAGTATTTT; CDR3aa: CSVVHFEGGPTDTQYF
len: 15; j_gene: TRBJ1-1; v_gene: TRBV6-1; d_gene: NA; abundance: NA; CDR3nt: TGTGCCAGCAGTCCTGGCCCTGGAGAAGTAGGTGAAGCTTTCTTT; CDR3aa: CASSPGPGEVGEAFF
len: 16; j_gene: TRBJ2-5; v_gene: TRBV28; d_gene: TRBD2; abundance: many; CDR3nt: TGTGCCAGCAGTTTAGCTAGCGGGGGCCTCTTCTCGACCCAGTACTTC; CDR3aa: CASSLASGGLFSTQYF
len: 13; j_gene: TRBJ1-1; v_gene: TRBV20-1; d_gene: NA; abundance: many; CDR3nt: TGCAGTGCTCCCCGGACCTTGAACACTGAAGCTTTCTTT; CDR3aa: CSAPRTLNTEAFF
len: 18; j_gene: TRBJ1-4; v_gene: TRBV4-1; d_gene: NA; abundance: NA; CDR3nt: TGCGCCAGCAGCCAAGATTTCGTCACCCCGGGAACTAATGAAAAACTGTTTTTT; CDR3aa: CASSQDFVTPGTNEKLFF
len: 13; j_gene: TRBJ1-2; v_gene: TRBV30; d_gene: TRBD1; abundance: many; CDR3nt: TGTGCCTGGACCCCGGGACAGGGATTCCTCTACACCTTC; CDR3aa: CAWTPGQGFLYTF
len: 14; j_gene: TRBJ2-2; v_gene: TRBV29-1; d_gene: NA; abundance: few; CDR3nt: TGCAGCGTTGTTCCGACAGTGAACACCGGGGAGCTGTTTTTT; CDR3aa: CSVVPTVNTGELFF
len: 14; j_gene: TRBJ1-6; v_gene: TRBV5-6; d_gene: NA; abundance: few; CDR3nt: TGTGCCAGCAGCAGCTCAGGGAGGTCTTCACCCCTCCACTTT; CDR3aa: CASSSSGRSSPLHF
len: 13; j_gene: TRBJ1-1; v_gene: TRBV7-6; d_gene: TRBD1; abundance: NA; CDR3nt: TGTGCCAGCAGCGACAGGGGTAGAACTGAAGCTTTCTTT; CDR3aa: CASSDRGRTEAFF
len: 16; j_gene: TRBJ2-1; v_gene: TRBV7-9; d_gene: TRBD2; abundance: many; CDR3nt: TGTGCCAGCAGCCCCACTCTAGCGGGAGAATACAATGAGCAGTTCTTC; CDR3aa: CASSPTLAGEYNEQFF
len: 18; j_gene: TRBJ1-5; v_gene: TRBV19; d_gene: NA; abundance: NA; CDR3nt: TGTGCCAGTAGTATAAGGGGGTACCTTCGCGGCGGCAATCAGCCCCAGCATTTT; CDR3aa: CASSIRGYLRGGNQPQHF
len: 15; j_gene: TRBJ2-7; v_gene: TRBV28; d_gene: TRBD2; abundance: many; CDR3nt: TGTGCCAGCAGTTCCTTAGCGGGAGACGGGTACGAGCAGTACTTC; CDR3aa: CASSSLAGDGYEQYF
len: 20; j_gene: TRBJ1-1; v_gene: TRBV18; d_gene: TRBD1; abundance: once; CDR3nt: TGTGCCAGCTCACCAGAAAGGACTTACAGGGACAGGGGGCGTATCACTGAAGCTTTCTTT; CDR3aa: CASSPERTYRDRGRITEAFF
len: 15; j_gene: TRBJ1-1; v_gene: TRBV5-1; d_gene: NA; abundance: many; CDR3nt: TGCGCCAGCAGCGTATCGGCCAGACAGAACACTGAAGCTTTCTTT; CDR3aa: CASSVSARQNTEAFF
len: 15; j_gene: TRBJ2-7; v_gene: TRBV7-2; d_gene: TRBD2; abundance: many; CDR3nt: TGTGCCAGCAGCTCCGCTAGCGGGAAGTCCTACGAGCAGTACTTC; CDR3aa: CASSSASGKSYEQYF
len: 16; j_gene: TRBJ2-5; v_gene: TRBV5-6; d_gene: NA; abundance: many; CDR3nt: TGTGCCAGCAGCTTGGAGCGGGCTAGAGGATGGGAGACCCAGTACTTC; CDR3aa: CASSLERARGWETQYF
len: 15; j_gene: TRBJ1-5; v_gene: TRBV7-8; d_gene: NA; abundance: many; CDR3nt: TGTGCCAGCAGCTTAGGCGGCTCAGGGAATCAGCCCCAGCATTTT; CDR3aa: CASSLGGSGNQPQHF
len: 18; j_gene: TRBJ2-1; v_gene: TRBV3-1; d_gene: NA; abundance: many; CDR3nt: TGTGCCAGCAGCCAAGCTTTCCCTGGAGGGGGCTTGGGGAATGAGCAGTTCTTC; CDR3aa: CASSQAFPGGGLGNEQFF
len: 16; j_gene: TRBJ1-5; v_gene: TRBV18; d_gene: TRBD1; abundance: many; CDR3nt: TGTGCCAGCTCACCCGGGACAGGGGCGGGGAATCAGCCCCAGCATTTT; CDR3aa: CASSPGTGAGNQPQHF
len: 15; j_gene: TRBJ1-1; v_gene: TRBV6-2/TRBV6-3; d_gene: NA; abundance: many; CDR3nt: TGTGCCAGCAGTTACTCGAAGGCTTCGAACACTGAAGCTTTCTTT; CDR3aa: CASSYSKASNTEAFF
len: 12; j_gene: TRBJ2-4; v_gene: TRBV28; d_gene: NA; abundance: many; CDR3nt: TGTGCCAGCAGTATCAACAGGAACATTCAGTACTTC; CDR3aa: CASSINRNIQYF
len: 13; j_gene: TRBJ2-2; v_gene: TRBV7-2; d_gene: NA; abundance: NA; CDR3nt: TGTGCCAGCAGCTTAGAGATCCCCGGGGAGCTGTTTTTT; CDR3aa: CASSLEIPGELFF